Sequencing of this T cell receptor beta chain was carried out in a study of cytomegalovirus exposure and HLA in healthy donors. The germline V gene encodes CDR1 MNHEY and CDR2 SVGAGI. The CDR3 runs to 14 residues. V was shortened by 4 bases and J by 9 bases, with 16 bases between the two germline ends. Vbeta (60) and Jbeta (13) primers were used in the PCR. Here immunoSEQ multiplex PCR was the method, and the copy in TCRdb shows in-frame clones only, minus some. The table has some 150,000 clones, 75% to 80% seen once. V gene TRBV6-5 combines with J gene TRBJ2-1, with TRBD2 as a possible D gene (6 bases). This clonotype was obtained from a man aged 35-49 years in good health and CMV-seropositive. The sequenced sample was PBMCs. The CDR3 nucleotides are TGTGCCAGCAGTTGGCGGTCCGGGACTCTTGAGCAGTTCTTC. It encodes CASSWRSGTLEQFF.